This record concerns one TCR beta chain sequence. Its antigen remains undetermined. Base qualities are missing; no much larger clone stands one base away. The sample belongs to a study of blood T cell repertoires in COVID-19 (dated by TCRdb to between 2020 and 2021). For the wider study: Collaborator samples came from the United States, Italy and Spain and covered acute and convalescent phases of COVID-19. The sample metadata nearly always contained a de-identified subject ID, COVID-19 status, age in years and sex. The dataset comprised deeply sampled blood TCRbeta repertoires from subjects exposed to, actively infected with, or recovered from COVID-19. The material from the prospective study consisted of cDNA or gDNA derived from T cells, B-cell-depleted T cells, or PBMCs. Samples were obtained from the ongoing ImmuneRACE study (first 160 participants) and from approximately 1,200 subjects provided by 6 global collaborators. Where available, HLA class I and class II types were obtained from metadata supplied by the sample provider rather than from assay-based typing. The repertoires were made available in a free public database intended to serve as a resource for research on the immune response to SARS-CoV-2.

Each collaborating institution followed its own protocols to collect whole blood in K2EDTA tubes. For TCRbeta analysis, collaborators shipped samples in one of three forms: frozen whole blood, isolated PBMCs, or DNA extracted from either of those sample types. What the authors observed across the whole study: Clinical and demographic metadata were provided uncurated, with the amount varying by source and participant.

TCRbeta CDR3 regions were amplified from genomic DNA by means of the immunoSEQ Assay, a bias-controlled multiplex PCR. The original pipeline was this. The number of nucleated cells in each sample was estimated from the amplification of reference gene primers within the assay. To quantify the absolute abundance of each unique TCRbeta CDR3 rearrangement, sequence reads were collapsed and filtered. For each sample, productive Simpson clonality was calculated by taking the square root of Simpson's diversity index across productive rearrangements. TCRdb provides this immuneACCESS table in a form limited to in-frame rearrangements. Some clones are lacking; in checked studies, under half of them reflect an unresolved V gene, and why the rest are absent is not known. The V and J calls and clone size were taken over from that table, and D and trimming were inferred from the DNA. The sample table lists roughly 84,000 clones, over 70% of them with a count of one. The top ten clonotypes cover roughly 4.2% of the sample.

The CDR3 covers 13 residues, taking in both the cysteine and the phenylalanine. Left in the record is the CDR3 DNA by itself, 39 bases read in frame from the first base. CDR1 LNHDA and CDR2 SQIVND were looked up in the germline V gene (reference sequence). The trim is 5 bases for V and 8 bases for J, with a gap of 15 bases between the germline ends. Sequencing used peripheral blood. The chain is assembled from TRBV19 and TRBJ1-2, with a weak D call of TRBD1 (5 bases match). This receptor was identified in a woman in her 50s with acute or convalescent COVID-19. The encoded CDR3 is CASSSKGREGYTF. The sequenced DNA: TGTGCCAGTAGTTCAAAGGGGCGTGAGGGCTACACCTTC.